This passage covers 32 T cell receptor beta chains from one sample sequenced in a study of CD8+CD57+ T cells in acquired aplastic anemia. It was patients with CD8+CD57+ cell expansion by flow cytometry who were chosen for sequencing. The TCR beta profiling, which covered VDJ combination and CDR3 sequence, was carried out using genomic DNA as the template. TCRdb processed the reads anew with MiXCR; each CDR3 protein has one entry. Among about 180,000 distinct CDR3 sequences listed, about half were seen once. Material: sorted CD4+, CD8+, or CD8+CD57+ T cells (not recorded which) from PBMCs. All receptors derive from a human donor with aplastic anemia.

This sequence joins TRBV7-3 and TRBJ1-2; D not certain. V dropped 2 bases and J dropped 6 bases, with 7 bases sitting between them. Germline values: CDR1 SGHTA, CDR2 FQGTGA. This CDR3 spans 12 amino acids. The CDR3 sequence: CASSLAGDGYTF. The CDR3 nucleotides are TGTGCCAGCAGCTTAGCTGGCGATGGCTACACCTTC.

The chain couples TRBV9 to TRBJ1-1; D remains ambiguous. This CDR3 is built from 14 residues. CDR1 and CDR2 from the germline V gene are SGDLS and YYNGEE. With 3 bases removed from V and 1 base from J, the gap between germline ends came to 10 bases. CDR3 nucleotide sequence: TGTGCCAGCAGCGCGGCCGGCAGGAACACTGAAGCTTTCTTT. Its translation: CASSAAGRNTEAFF.

This clonotype was recorded many times. V is TRBV7-2 and J is TRBJ2-2, with 11 positions matching TRBD2. Unmatched junction bases numbered 10, after V lost 3 bases and J lost 4 bases. The CDR3 spans 18 residues. Germline V lookup: CDR1 SGHTA, CDR2 FQGNSA. CDR3: CASSFGPSGGPGTGELFF. The CDR3 nucleotides are TGTGCCAGCAGCTTCGGGCCTAGCGGGGGGCCGGGCACCGGGGAGCTGTTTTTT.

This sequence joins TRBV5-1 and TRBJ2-7, with 7 bases fitting TRBD2. CDR1 and CDR2 from the germline V gene are SGHRS and YFSETQ. This CDR3 has 14 residues. V dropped 9 bases and J dropped 3; count of bases not matched to a gene: 12. The CDR3 region is CATRKGSGDYEQYF. CDR3 sequence (DNA): TGCGCCACCCGGAAGGGGAGCGGGGACTACGAGCAGTACTTC.

This clonotype was seen at least ten times. The rearrangement joins TRBV3-1 to TRBJ1-6; D unclear. Germline assignment: CDR1 LGHDT and CDR2 YNNKEL (reference sequence). The CDR3 extends over 13 amino acids. The germline V and J ends were trimmed by 0 bases and 7 bases, with 4 bases remaining between them. CDR3 region: CASSQDRNSPLHF. CDR3 bases: TGTGCCAGCAGCCAAGACAGGAATTCACCCCTCCACTTT.

This clonotype has ten or more counts. The J gene is TRBJ2-6, the V gene TRBV2; 10 bases fit TRBD1. Germline loops: CDR1 SNHLY, CDR2 FYNNEI. CDR3 length: 18 amino acids. The ends lost 4 bases at V and 1 base at J; junction bases unmatched: 7. Here the CDR3 DNA reads TGTGCCAGCAGTGCCGTTGGGACAGGGGTGTCTGGGGCCAACGTCCTGACTTTC. It encodes CASSAVGTGVSGANVLTF.

This clonotype was picked up a small number of times. V gene TRBV19 combines with J gene TRBJ2-7; D is perhaps TRBD1 or TRBD2 (5 bases each). Per germline, CDR1 LNHDA and CDR2 SQIVND (reference sequence). The germline V and J ends were trimmed by 3 bases and 1 base, with 7 bases remaining between them. CDR3 size: 13 residues. CDR3 in DNA: TGTGCCAGTAGTATGGGACCATCCTACGAGCAGTACTTC. It is translated as CASSMGPSYEQYF.

This clonotype turned up a few times. This chain uses TRBV11-2 with TRBJ1-3, with 7 bases fitting TRBD1. The CDR3 totals 17 residues. CDR1 is SGHAT and CDR2 is FQNNGV in the germline V gene. V gave up 7 bases and J gave up 3 bases; unmatched junction bases: 15. CDR3 nucleotides: TGTGCCAGCACGGGTAATTTGAGGGGGCTATTTGGAAACACCATATATTTT. It codes for CASTGNLRGLFGNTIYF.

Many counts were recorded for this clonotype. This chain uses TRBV5-1 with TRBJ2-7, with 11 nucleotides matching TRBD2. Per germline, CDR1 SGHRS and CDR2 YFSETQ. J was trimmed by 3 bases and V by 0 bases; bases with no gene match: 2. CDR3 length equals 15 residues. The CDR3 is CASSLGLAGNYEQYF. CDR3 bases: TGCGCCAGCAGCTTGGGACTAGCGGGGAACTACGAGCAGTACTTC. The full variable domain, its missing parts supplied by reference TRBV5-1 and TRBJ2-7, is KAGVTQTPRYLIKTRGQQVTLSCSPISGHRSVSWYQQTPGQGLQFLFEYFSETQRNKGNFPGRFSGRQFSNSRSEMNVSTLELGDSALYLCASSLGLAGNYEQYFGPGTRLTVT.

The chain uses TRBV10-3 and TRBJ2-2; TRBD1 matches 8 bases. CDR3 length: 16 amino acids. V gave up 4 bases and J gave up 5 bases; unmatched junction bases: 9. CDR1 is ENHRY, CDR2 SYGVKD, per germline. CDR3 amino acids: CAISAGQGRLTGELFF. The CDR3 nucleotides read TGTGCCATCAGTGCTGGACAGGGAAGGTTAACCGGGGAGCTGTTTTTT.

This clonotype was counted only a few times. The chain recombines TRBV20-1 with TRBJ2-5, with D unresolved. CDR1 and CDR2 from the germline V gene are DFQATT and SNEGSKA (reference sequence). Between the trimmed V and J ends, which lost 0 bases and 6 bases, there was a span of 8 bases. CDR3 size: 12 residues. CDR3 sequence: CSARDPPQTQYF. The CDR3 DNA follows: TGCAGTGCTAGAGATCCCCCCCAGACCCAGTACTTC.

The V call is TRBV19, the J call TRBJ1-5; no reliable D call. CDR1 and CDR2 from the germline V gene are LNHDA and SQIVND (reference sequence). CDR3 length: 14 residues. Trimming took 7 bases from V and 3 from J, leaving 13 bases between them. CDR3: CASMIGLHNQPQHF. The CDR3 DNA reads TGTGCCAGTATGATAGGTCTCCACAATCAGCCCCAGCATTTT.

CDR3 DNA sequence: TGTGCCAGCAGCTTAGAGGTTCGGGCGGACCTCTATGGCTACACCTTC. As protein: CASSLEVRADLYGYTF. The chain links TRBV11-2 to TRBJ1-2; D not resolved. V gave up 0 bases and J gave up 4 bases, with 15 bases separating them. This CDR3 spans 16 amino acids. Germline assignment: CDR1 SGHAT and CDR2 FQNNGV.

About this clonotype itself: The junction differs from germline at one of its ends, possibly a read error. The chain employs TRBV6-5 and TRBJ2-7; 10 bases align to TRBD1. The germline V gene encodes CDR1 MNHEY and CDR2 SVGAGI. The CDR3 totals 11 residues. CDR3 DNA: TGTGCCAGCAGTAACCAGGGACAGGGGTTCTTC. Its translation: CASSNQGQGFF.

The chain combines TRBV12-3 or TRBV12-4 with TRBJ1-1, with D hard to call. The germline V and J ends were trimmed by 6 bases and 6 bases, with 8 bases remaining between them. CDR3 length: 11 amino acids. CDR3 loop: CASSRGAEAFF. The CDR3 nucleotides read TGTGCCAGCAGCCGGGGTGCTGAAGCTTTCTTT.

There are many counts of this clonotype. V and J are TRBV12-5 and TRBJ2-3, with D possibly being TRBD1 or TRBD2 (6 bases each). The CDR3 has 13 amino acids. Looked up from germline, CDR1 is LGHNT and CDR2 is FRNRAP. V gave up 9 bases and J gave up 2 bases, with 12 bases separating them. The CDR3 region has the DNA TGTGCTAGCAGAGGGGGGCACACAGATACGCAGTATTTT. It specifies CASRGGHTDTQYF.

Of note for this clonotype: Given a much more abundant clone one base away, this may be a read error. This rearrangement joins TRBV7-2 to TRBJ2-5; 9 nucleotides agree with TRBD2. CDR1 is SGHTA and CDR2 is FQGNSA in the germline V gene. With V trimmed by 8 bases and J by 7 bases, 5 bases remained unmatched. CDR3 size: 12 residues. The CDR3 spells CASGTSWGTQYF. CDR3 sequence (DNA): TGTGCCAGCGGGACTAGCTGGGGGACCCAGTACTTC.

The rearrangement joins TRBV24-1 to TRBJ2-2; D might be TRBD2 (5 bases). This CDR3 has 13 residues. Trimming shortened V by 5 bases and J by 7 bases, and 10 bases separated the two germline ends. Germline CDR1 and CDR2: KGHDR and SFDVKD. The DNA for the CDR3 is TGTGCCACCAGTGCGAAGGGAGTCGGGGAGCTGTTTTTT. Its translation: CATSAKGVGELFF.

At least ten counts were recorded for this clonotype. The chain employs TRBV2 and TRBJ2-1; D is ambiguous. Per germline, CDR1 SNHLY and CDR2 FYNNEI. Trimming left V 2 bases short and J 6 bases short, with 11 bases between. The CDR3 covers 14 residues. In DNA form, the CDR3 reads TGTGCCAGCAGTGAATTGGCAGGCCTCAATGAGCAGTTCTTC. Protein product: CASSELAGLNEQFF.

This chain uses TRBV19 with TRBJ2-5; 10 bases align to TRBD1. V gave up 4 bases and J gave up 7 bases; unmatched junction bases: 6. This CDR3 has 14 amino acids. The germline V gene encodes CDR1 LNHDA and CDR2 SQIVND (reference sequence). The CDR3 spells CASSTGTGEGTQYF. Written as DNA, the CDR3 is TGTGCCAGTAGTACAGGGACAGGGGAAGGGACCCAGTACTTC.

This chain uses TRBV10-3 with TRBJ1-6, with 9 bases fitting TRBD1. After removal of 11 bases from V and 10 bases from J, the junction contained 21 bases not matched to a gene. CDR3 length equals 17 residues. Germline loops: CDR1 ENHRY, CDR2 SYGVKD. The CDR3 loop is CAPKAGQGSFRISPLHF. The CDR3 DNA is TGTGCCCCCAAAGCGGGACAGGGATCTTTCAGAATCTCACCCCTCCACTTT.

This rearrangement joins TRBV28 to TRBJ1-2, with TRBD1 matching 9 bases. J lost 8 bases, V lost 5 bases, and 12 bases had no gene match. The CDR3 is made up of 15 amino acids. CDR1 is MDHEN, CDR2 SYDVKM, per germline. The CDR3 nucleotides are TGTGCCAGCAGTCTAAGGACAGGGGCGTTAGAAGGCTACACCTTC. It specifies CASSLRTGALEGYTF.

J is TRBJ1-1 and V is TRBV24-1, with unresolved D. Germline V gene data show CDR1 as KGHDR and CDR2 as SFDVKD. Trimming pared 3 bases from V and 1 base from J, leaving 14 bases between. The CDR3 runs 16 residues. As DNA, the CDR3 is TGTGCCACCAGTGATGACGGAGGAGTGGAGAACACTGAAGCTTTCTTT. This translates into CATSDDGGVENTEAFF.

The chain carries TRBV10-1 and TRBJ1-1; D remains unclear. CDR3 size: 15 residues. The germline CDR1 and CDR2 sequences are WNHNN and SYGVQD (reference sequence). Trimming removed 2 bases from V and 1 base from J, with 11 bases in between. The CDR3, as DNA: TGCGCCAGCAGTGAGCGACAAGGAGGGAACACTGAAGCTTTCTTT. Encoded protein: CASSERQGGNTEAFF.

This clonotype was seen ten or more times. The rearrangement uses TRBV5-1 and TRBJ2-2, with D uncertain. Germline V gene data show CDR1 as SGHRS and CDR2 as YFSETQ. This CDR3 region has 14 residues. Trimming cost V 2 bases and J 0 bases, with 5 bases left between them. CDR3 sequence (DNA): TGCGCCAGCAGCTTCATCCCGAACACCGGGGAGCTGTTTTTT. Translation gives CASSFIPNTGELFF.

The chain joins TRBV9 to TRBJ1-6; D not certain. Trimming removed 2 bases at V and 10 bases at J, with 16 bases between. This CDR3 is built from 15 residues. The germline CDR1 and CDR2 sequences are SGDLS and YYNGEE. CDR3 DNA sequence: TGTGCCAGCAGCGTTTTTTCCCAAGGAAACTCACCCCTCCACTTT. Translating gives CASSVFSQGNSPLHF. Full variable domain (rest looked up from reference TRBV9 and TRBJ1-6): DSGVTQTPKHLITATGQRVTLRCSPRSGDLSVYWYQQSLDQGLQFLIQYYNGEERAKGNILERFSAQQFPDLHSELNLSSLELGDSALYFCASSVFSQGNSPLHFGNGTRLTVT.

This clonotype was counted ten times or more. The chain joins TRBV6-5 to TRBJ2-7, with a weak D call TRBD1 (6 bases). From germline, CDR1 is MNHEY and CDR2 SVGAGI. CDR3 length equals 14 residues. Deletions cut 5 bases from V and 9 bases from J, with 20 bases between. The CDR3 loop is CASSHQDSSEGQYF. The DNA of the CDR3 is TGTGCCAGCAGTCACCAGGACAGTTCAGAGGGGCAGTACTTC.

The rearrangement uses TRBV24-1 and TRBJ2-7; D gene unclear. The CDR3 consists of 15 residues. Germline lookup yields CDR1 KGHDR and CDR2 SFDVKD. Trimming cost V 2 bases and J 2 bases, with 12 bases left between them. CDR3 protein: CATSDSLGRTYEQYF. The CDR3 DNA reads as TGTGCCACCAGTGATTCCCTCGGTCGGACCTACGAGCAGTACTTC.

The chain recombines TRBV11-1 with TRBJ1-2; 8 bases align to TRBD1. V trimming: 4 bases; J trimming: 6 bases; junction bases outside the gene matches: 13. This CDR3 has 16 amino acids. The V gene's germline CDR1 is SGHAT and CDR2 FQDESV (reference sequence). CDR3 DNA sequence: TGTGCCAGCAGCTACGGACTGGGACAGGCAGCCCATGGCTACACCTTC. Translation gives CASSYGLGQAAHGYTF.

This chain uses TRBV10-3 with TRBJ1-2; D remains unclear. Germline-derived CDR1 and CDR2 are ENHRY and SYGVKD. CDR3 length: 13 amino acids. Trimming pared 0 bases from V and 8 bases from J, leaving 10 bases between. This chain's CDR3 is CAISESLRWGYTF. The CDR3 DNA reads TGTGCCATCAGTGAGTCCCTCCGCTGGGGCTACACCTTC.

This clonotype turned up a few times. The junction and the germline gene differ at one end; a read error may be behind it. The CDR3 is CASSLASGTEAFF. The CDR3 nucleotides read TGTGCTAGCAGCTTAGCGTCGGGCACTGAAGCTTTCTTT. The chain is built from TRBV7-7 and TRBJ1-1; D unclear. Germline V CDR1 and CDR2: SSHAT, FNYEAQ (reference sequence). This CDR3 is 13 amino acids long.

This rearrangement joins TRBV6-2 or TRBV6-3 to TRBJ1-1; D gene ambiguous. V shed 7 bases and J shed 7 bases, with 16 bases lying between them. The CDR3 is 13 residues long. Germline CDR1 is MNHEY and CDR2 is SVGEGT. The CDR3 loop reads CASNTEVFGEAFF. DNA of the CDR3: TGTGCCAGCAACACTGAAGTATTCGGTGAAGCTTTCTTT.